The entry below describes one TCR beta chain. The specificity of this receptor is unknown. No much larger clone is present one base from it, and per-base qualities are unavailable. The data were obtained in a study of blood T cell repertoires in COVID-19 (dated by TCRdb to about 2020). As for the study more broadly: Samples from collaborators originated in the United States, Italy and Spain and spanned both the acute and convalescent phases of COVID-19. The material from the prospective study consisted of cDNA or gDNA derived from T cells, B-cell-depleted T cells, or PBMCs. Deeply sampled blood TCRbeta repertoires from subjects exposed to, actively infected with, or recovered from COVID-19 were included in the dataset. The repertoires were made available in a free public database intended to serve as a resource for research on the immune response to SARS-CoV-2. The samples were drawn from two sources: the first 160 participants of the ongoing ImmuneRACE study, and over 1,000 subjects contributed by 6 global collaborators. Sample metadata almost always included a de-identified subject ID, COVID-19 status, age in years and sex. HLA class I and class II types, where available, came from metadata supplied by the sample provider rather than from assay-based typing. Study-wide findings and limitations: Clinical and demographic metadata were provided uncurated, with the amount varying by source and participant.

The germline V gene (reference sequence) yields SEHNR for CDR1 and FQNEAQ for CDR2. Relative to germline, V is 1 base shorter and J is 8 bases shorter, with 18 bases between their ends. The CDR3 covers 17 residues, taking in both the cysteine and the phenylalanine. The only DNA kept is the CDR3, 51 bases in frame from the first base. TCRbeta CDR3 regions were amplified from genomic DNA by means of the immunoSEQ Assay, a bias-controlled multiplex PCR. The published analysis was carried out like this. The number of nucleated cells in each sample was estimated by amplification of reference gene primers within the assay. To quantify the absolute abundance of each unique TCRbeta CDR3 rearrangement, sequence reads were collapsed and filtered. For each sample, productive Simpson clonality was calculated as the square root of Simpson's diversity index over productive rearrangements. Not all clones reach the TCRdb copy of this immuneACCESS table, which keeps in-frame sequences only. Checked studies attribute under half of the gap to unresolved V genes and leave the rest unexplained. V, J and clone size were drawn from that table, and D and trimming were deduced from the DNA. In this sample the table shows some 87,000 clones, around 76% of which occur a single time. Of the sample, 20% is held by the ten largest clones.

Each collaborating institution followed its own protocols to collect whole blood in K2EDTA tubes. Collaborator samples were shipped for TCRbeta analysis as frozen whole blood, isolated PBMCs, or DNA extracted from either sample type. This receptor chain uses TRBV7-9 and TRBJ1-6; TRBD1 might be the D gene, on 5 matching bases. The sequence was obtained from a woman older than 75 with active or convalescent COVID-19. Specimen: peripheral blood. The CDR3 amino acid sequence is: CASSLVLGVGGDSPLHF. The sequenced DNA is TGTGCCAGCAGCTTAGTGTTGGGCGTCGGAGGGGATTCACCCCTCCACTTT.